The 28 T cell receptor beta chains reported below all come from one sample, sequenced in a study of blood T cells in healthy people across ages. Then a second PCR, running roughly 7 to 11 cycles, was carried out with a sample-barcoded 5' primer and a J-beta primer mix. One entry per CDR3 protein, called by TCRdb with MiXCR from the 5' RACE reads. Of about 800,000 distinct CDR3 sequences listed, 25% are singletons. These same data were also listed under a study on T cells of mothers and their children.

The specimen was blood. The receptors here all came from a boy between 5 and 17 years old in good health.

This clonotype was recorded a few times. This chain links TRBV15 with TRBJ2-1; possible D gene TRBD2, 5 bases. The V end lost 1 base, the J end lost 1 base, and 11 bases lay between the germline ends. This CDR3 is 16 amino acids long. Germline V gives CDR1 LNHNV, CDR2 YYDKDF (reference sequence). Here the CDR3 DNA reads TGTGCCACCAGCAGAGGAACTAGTTCTTCCTACAATGAGCAGTTCTTC. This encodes CATSRGTSSSYNEQFF.

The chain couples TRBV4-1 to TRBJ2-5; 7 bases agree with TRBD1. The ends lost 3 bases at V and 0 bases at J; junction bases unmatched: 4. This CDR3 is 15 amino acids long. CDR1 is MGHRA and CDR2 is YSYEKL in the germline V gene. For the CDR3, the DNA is TGCGCCAGCAGCCAGGTTGACAGGGACCAAGAGACCCAGTACTTC. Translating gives CASSQVDRDQETQYF.

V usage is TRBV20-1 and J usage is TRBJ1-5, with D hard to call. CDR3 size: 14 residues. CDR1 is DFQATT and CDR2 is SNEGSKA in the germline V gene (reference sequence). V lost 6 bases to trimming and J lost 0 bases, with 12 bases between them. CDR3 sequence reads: CSAQWEASNQPQHF. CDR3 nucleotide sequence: TGCAGTGCCCAGTGGGAGGCTAGCAATCAGCCCCAGCATTTT.

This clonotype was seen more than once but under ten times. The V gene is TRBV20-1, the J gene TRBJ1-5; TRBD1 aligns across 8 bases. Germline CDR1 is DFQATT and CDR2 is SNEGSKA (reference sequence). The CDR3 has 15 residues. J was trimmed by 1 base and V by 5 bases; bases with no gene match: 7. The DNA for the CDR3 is TGCAGTGCTGGAACAGGGGGAAGGAGCAATCAGCCCCAGCATTTT. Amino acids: CSAGTGGRSNQPQHF.

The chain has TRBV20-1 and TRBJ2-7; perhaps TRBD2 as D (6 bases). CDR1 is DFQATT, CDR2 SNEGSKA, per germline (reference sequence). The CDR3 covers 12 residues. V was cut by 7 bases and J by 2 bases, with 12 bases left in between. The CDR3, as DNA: TGCAGTGTCGGGGACTCAGCCTACGAGCAGTACTTC. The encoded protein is CSVGDSAYEQYF.

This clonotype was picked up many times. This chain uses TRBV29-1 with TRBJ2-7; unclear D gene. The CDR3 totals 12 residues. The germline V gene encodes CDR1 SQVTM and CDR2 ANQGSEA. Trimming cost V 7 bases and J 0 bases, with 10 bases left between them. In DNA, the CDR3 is TGCAGCGCTTGGTCGAGCTCCTACGAGCAGTACTTC. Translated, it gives CSAWSSSYEQYF.

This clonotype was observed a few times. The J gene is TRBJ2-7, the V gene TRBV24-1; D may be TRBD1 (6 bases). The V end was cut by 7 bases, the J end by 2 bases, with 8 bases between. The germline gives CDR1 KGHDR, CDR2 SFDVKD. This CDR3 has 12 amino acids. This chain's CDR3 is CATRQGPYEQYF. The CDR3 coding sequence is TGTGCCACCAGACAGGGACCCTACGAGCAGTACTTC.

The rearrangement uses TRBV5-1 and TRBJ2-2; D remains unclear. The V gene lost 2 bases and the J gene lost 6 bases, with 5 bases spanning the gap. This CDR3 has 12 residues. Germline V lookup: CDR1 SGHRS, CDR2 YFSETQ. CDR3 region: CASSFFSGELFF. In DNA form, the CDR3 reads TGCGCCAGCAGCTTTTTTTCCGGGGAGCTGTTTTTT.

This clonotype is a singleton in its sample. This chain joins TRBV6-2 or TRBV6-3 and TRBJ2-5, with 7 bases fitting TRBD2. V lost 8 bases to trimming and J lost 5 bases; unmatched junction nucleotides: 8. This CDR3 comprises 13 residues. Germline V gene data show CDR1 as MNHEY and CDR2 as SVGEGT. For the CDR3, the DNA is TGTGCCAGCTGTAACGGGAGGTGGGAGACCCAGTACTTC. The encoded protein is CASCNGRWETQYF.

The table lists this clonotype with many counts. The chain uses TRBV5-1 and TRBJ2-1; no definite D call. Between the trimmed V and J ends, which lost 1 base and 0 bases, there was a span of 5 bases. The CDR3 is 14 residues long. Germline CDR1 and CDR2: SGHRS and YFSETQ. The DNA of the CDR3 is TGCGCCAGCAGCTTGTCCAGCTCCTACAATGAGCAGTTCTTC. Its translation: CASSLSSSYNEQFF. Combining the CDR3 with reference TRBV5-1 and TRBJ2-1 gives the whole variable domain KAGVTQTPRYLIKTRGQQVTLSCSPISGHRSVSWYQQTPGQGLQFLFEYFSETQRNKGNFPGRFSGRQFSNSRSEMNVSTLELGDSALYLCASSLSSSYNEQFFGPGTRLTVL.

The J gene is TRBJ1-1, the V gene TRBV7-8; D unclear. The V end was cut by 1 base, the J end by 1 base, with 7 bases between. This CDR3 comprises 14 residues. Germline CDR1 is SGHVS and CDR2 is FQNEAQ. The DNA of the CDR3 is TGTGCCAGCAGCTTAGTTTCCAAGAACACTGAAGCTTTCTTT. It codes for CASSLVSKNTEAFF.

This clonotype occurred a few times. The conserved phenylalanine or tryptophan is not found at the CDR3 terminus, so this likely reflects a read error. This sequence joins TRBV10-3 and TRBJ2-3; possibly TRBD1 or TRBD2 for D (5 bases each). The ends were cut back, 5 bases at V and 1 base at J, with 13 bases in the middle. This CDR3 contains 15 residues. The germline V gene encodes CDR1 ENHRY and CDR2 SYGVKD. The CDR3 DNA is TGTGCCATCAGTCGGGACGGTCTTGGCACAGATACGCAGTATCTT. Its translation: CAISRDGLGTDTQYL.

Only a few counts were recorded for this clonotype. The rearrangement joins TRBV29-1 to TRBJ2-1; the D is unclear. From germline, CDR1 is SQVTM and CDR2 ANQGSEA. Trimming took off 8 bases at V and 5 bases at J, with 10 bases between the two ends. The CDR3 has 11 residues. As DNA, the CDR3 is TGCAGCCCTCTGAGAGACAATGAGCAGTTCTTC. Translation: CSPLRDNEQFF.

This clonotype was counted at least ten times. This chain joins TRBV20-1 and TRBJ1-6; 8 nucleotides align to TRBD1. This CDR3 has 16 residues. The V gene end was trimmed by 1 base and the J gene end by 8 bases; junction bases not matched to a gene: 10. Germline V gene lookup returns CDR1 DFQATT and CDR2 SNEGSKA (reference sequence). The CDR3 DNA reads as TGCAGTGCTAGAGGCTTAGACAGGGGAGATGATTCACCCCTCCACTTT. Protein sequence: CSARGLDRGDDSPLHF.

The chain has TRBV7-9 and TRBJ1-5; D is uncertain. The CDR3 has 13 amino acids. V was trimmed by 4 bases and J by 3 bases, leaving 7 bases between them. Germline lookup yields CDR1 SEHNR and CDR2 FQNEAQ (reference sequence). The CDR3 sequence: CASSSGLNQPQHF. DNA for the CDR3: TGTGCCAGCAGCTCCGGGCTCAATCAGCCCCAGCATTTT.

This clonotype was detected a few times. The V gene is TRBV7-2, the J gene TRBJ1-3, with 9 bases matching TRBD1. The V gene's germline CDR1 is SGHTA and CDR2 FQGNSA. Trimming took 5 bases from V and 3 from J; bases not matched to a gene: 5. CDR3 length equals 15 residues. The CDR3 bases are TGTGCCAGCAGCGACACAGGGGGCTTTGGAAACACCATATATTTT. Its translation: CASSDTGGFGNTIYF. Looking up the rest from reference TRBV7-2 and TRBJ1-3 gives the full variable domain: GAGVSQSPSNKVTEKGKDVELRCDPISGHTALYWYRQSLGQGLEFLIYFQGNSAPDKSGLPSDRFSAERTGGSVSTLTIQRTQQEDSAVYLCASSDTGGFGNTIYFGEGSWLTVV.

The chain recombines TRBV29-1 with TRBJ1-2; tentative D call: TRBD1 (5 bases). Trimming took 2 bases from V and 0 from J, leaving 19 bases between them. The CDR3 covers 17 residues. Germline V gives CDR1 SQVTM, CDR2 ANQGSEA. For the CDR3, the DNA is TGCAGCGTTGAAAGGTTTCTTAAGGGCAGGGCTAACTATGGCTACACCTTC. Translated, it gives CSVERFLKGRANYGYTF. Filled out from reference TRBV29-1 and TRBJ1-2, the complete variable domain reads SAVISQKPSRDICQRGTSLTIQCQVDSQVTMMFWYRQQPGQSLTLIATANQGSEATYESGFVIDKFPISRPNLTFSTLTVSNMSPEDSSIYLCSVERFLKGRANYGYTFGSGTRLTVV.

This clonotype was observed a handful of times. Written as DNA, the CDR3 is TGTGCTAGTGGTTTGGCGACTAGAGATGAGCAGTTCTTC. It translates to CASGLATRDEQFF. The chain employs TRBV12-5 and TRBJ2-1; TRBD2 is a possible D gene (6 bases). Germline assignment: CDR1 LGHNT and CDR2 FRNRAP. V was clipped by 1 base and J by 8 bases, with 9 bases between them. The CDR3 spans 13 residues.

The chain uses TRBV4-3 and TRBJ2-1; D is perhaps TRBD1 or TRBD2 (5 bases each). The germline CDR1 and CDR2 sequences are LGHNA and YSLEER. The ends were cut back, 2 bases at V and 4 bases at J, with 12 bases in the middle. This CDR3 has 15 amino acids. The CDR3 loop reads CASSQNRDLYNEQFF. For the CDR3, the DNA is TGCGCCAGCAGCCAAAACCGGGACCTTTACAATGAGCAGTTCTTC.

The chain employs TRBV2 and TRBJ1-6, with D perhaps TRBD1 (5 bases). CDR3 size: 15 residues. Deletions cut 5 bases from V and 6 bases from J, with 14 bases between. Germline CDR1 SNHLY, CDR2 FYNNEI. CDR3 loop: CASSLRGAGNSPLHF. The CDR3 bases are TGTGCCAGCAGTTTAAGGGGAGCGGGTAATTCACCCCTCCACTTT.

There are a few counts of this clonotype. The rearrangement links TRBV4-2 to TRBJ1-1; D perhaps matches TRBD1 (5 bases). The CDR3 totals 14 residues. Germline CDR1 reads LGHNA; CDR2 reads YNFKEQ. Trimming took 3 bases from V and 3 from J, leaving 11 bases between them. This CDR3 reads CASSQAEGDTEAFF. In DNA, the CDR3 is TGTGCCAGCAGCCAGGCAGAAGGGGACACTGAAGCTTTCTTT.

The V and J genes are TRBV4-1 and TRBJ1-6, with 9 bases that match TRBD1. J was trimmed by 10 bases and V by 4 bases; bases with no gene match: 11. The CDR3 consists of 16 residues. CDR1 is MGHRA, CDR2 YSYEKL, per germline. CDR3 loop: CASSLLSGTGKSPLHF. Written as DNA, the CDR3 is TGCGCCAGCAGCCTACTTTCCGGGACAGGGAAATCACCCCTCCACTTT.

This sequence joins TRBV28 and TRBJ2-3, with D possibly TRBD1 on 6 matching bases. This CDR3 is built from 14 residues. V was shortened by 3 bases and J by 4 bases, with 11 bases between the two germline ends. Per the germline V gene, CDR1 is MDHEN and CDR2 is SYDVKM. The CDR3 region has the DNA TGTGCCAGCAGTTTTACAGGGCCCCCAGATACGCAGTATTTT. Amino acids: CASSFTGPPDTQYF.

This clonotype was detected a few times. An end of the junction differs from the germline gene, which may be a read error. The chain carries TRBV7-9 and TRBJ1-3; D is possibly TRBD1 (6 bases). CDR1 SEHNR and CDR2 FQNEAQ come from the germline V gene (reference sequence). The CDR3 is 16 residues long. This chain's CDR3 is CASSPIGTGTGNTMYF. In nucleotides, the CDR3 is TGTGCCAGCAGCCCCATCGGAACAGGGACTGGAAACACCATGTATTTT.

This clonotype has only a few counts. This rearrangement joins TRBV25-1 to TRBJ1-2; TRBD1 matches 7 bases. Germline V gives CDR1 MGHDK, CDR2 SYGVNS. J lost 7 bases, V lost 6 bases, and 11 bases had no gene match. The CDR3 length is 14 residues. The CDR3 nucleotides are TGTGCCAGCAGAGCACCCGACAGGGTTGCTGGCTACACCTTC. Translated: CASRAPDRVAGYTF.

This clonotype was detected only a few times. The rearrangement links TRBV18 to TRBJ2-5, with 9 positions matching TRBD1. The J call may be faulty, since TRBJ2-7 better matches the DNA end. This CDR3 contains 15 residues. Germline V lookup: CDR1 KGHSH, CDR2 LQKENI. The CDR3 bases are TGTGCCAGCTCACCACCGGGACAGGGTATTTACGAGCAGTACTTC. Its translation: CASSPPGQGIYEQYF.

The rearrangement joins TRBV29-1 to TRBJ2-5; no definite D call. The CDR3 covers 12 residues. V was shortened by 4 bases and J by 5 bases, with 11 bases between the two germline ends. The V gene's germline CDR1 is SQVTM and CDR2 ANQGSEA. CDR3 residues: CSVVPTVETQYF. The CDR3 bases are TGCAGCGTTGTACCTACCGTGGAGACCCAGTACTTC.

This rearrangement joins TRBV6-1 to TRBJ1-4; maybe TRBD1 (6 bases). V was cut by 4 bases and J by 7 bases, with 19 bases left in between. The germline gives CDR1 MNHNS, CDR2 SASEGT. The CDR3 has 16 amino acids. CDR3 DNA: TGTGCCAGCAGTGTCTACGGACGAGGAGGGGGTGAAAAACTGTTTTTT. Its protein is CASSVYGRGGGEKLFF.